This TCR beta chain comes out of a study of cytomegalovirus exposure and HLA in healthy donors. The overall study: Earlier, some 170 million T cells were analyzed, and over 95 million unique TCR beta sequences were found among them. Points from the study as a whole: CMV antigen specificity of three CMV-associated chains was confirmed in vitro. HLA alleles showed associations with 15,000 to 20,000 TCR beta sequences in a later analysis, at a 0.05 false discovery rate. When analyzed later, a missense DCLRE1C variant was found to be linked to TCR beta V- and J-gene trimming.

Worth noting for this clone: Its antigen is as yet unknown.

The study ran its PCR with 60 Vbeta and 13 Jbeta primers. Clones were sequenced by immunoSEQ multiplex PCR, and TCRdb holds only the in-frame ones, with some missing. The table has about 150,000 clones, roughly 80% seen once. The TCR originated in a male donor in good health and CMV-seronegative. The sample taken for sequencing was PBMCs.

CDR3 protein: CASSSPPEEAFF. The CDR3 bases are TGTGCCAGCAGCTCCCCCCCGGAGGAGGCTTTCTTT. The rearrangement links TRBV21-1 to TRBJ1-1. TRBV21-1 is marked as a pseudogene. This CDR3 contains 12 residues.